This is a list of T cell receptor beta chains from one sample in a study of T cell repertoires in cytomegalovirus infection. These TCRs are of unknown antigen specificity. One entry per CDR3 protein results from TCRdb running MiXCR on the reads. The sample holds hundreds of thousands of distinct CDR3 sequences; approximately 29% are singletons and the top ten take roughly 12%. The material was cultured CD8+ T cells from PBMCs, obtained from culture after CMV antigen stimulation. Every receptor here comes from a human donor in good health (CMV status not recorded). Some clones in this sample may be carry-over from other donors' samples. The CDR3 runs from the conserved cysteine through the conserved F or W. The D gene is left open where the match is weak. Size is stated for part of the rows, as once, few or many counts, or as a class when the clone is expanded.

>.|TRBJ1-1|few|TRBV2
CASGGAIDDTEAFF
TGTGCCAGTGGGGGTGCTATAGATGACACTGAAGCTTTCTTT
>TRBD2|TRBJ2-3|few|TRBV20-1
CSASQLAGVLPNTDTQYF
TGCAGTGCTAGTCAACTAGCGGGGGTCCTACCGAACACAGATACGCAGTATTTT
>TRBD2|TRBJ2-3|.|TRBV5-4
CASSLILAGVDTQYF
TGTGCCAGCAGCTTGATACTAGCGGGGGTAGATACGCAGTATTTT
>.|TRBJ2-5|few|TRBV12-3/TRBV12-4
CASSIGEVETQYF
TGTGCCAGCAGCATAGGAGAAGTGGAGACCCAGTACTTC
>TRBD2|TRBJ2-1|.|TRBV7-3
CASSYRPLGGIDDEQFF
TGTGCCAGCAGCTATCGTCCCCTCGGGGGGATCGACGATGAGCAGTTCTTC
>.|TRBJ1-2|.|TRBV19
CASTQTWGGPGTYGYTF
TGTGCCAGTACCCAAACCTGGGGGGGACCGGGGACCTATGGCTACACCTTC
>TRBD2|TRBJ2-3|many|TRBV7-6
CASSATSGGAPTSTDTQYF
TGTGCCAGCAGCGCGACTAGCGGGGGGGCTCCGACTAGCACAGATACGCAGTATTTT
>.|TRBJ2-6|.|TRBV27
CASGITVSIYSGANVLTF
TGTGCCAGCGGAATTACAGTCTCCATTTACTCTGGGGCCAACGTCCTGACTTTC
>.|TRBJ2-7|few|TRBV7-8
CASSHREGPHEQYF
TGTGCCAGCAGCCACAGAGAGGGTCCCCACGAGCAGTACTTC
>TRBD2|TRBJ2-5|.|TRBV9
CASSVELADQETQYF
TGTGCCAGCAGCGTAGAACTAGCGGATCAAGAGACCCAGTACTTC
>.|TRBJ2-1|.|TRBV6-5
CASSGRGAHNEQFF
TGTGCCAGCAGTGGACGGGGGGCCCACAATGAGCAGTTCTTC
>.|TRBJ2-1|few|TRBV19
CASSRWTESYNEQFF
TGTGCCAGTAGTAGATGGACAGAATCTTACAATGAGCAGTTCTTC
>.|TRBJ2-3|many|TRBV6-1
CASQFVPLLRGVTDTQYF
TGTGCCAGCCAATTTGTGCCCCTACTACGGGGAGTCACAGATACGCAGTATTTT
>TRBD1|TRBJ2-2|.|TRBV2
CASLGQGYTGELFF
TGTGCCAGTCTGGGACAGGGCTACACCGGGGAGCTGTTTTTT
>TRBD1|TRBJ2-2|few|TRBV7-7
CASSNSGQGAGELFF
TGTGCTAGCAGTAACTCGGGACAGGGGGCCGGGGAGCTGTTTTTT
>TRBD1|TRBJ1-2|few|TRBV12-3/TRBV12-4
CASSESRQGPYGYTF
TGTGCCAGCAGTGAATCAAGACAGGGCCCCTATGGCTACACCTTC
>TRBD2|TRBJ2-3|few|TRBV11-3
CASSPGTNTDTQYF
TGTGCCAGCAGTCCCGGGACTAACACAGATACGCAGTATTTT
>TRBD2|TRBJ2-1|many|TRBV11-2
CASSWWTSGGISEQFF
TGTGCCAGCAGCTGGTGGACTAGCGGGGGTATAAGCGAGCAGTTCTTC
>.|TRBJ1-2|.|TRBV4-1
CASSHLDSSNYGYTF
TGCGCCAGCAGCCACCTGGACAGCTCTAACTATGGCTACACCTTC
>.|TRBJ1-2|.|TRBV29-1
CSVEAWYREAGYGYTF
TGCAGCGTTGAAGCTTGGTACAGGGAGGCGGGCTATGGCTACACCTTC
>.|TRBJ1-1|.|TRBV2
CASKESGRRNTEAFF
TGTGCCAGCAAAGAATCAGGACGGAGAAACACTGAAGCTTTCTTT
>.|TRBJ2-7|.|TRBV5-1
CASSLGDTYEQYF
TGCGCCAGCAGCTTGGGGGACACCTACGAGCAGTACTTC
>TRBD1|TRBJ1-5|once|TRBV4-1
CASSQDQGAWQPQHF
TGCGCCAGCAGCCAAGACCAGGGGGCTTGGCAGCCCCAGCATTTT
>TRBD1|TRBJ1-1|few|TRBV20-1
CSASPPGGGLNTEAFF
TGCAGTGCTAGCCCCCCAGGGGGCGGGTTGAACACTGAAGCTTTCTTT